This T cell receptor (beta chain) was sequenced in a study of blood T cells in healthy people across ages. V dropped 5 bases and J dropped 3 bases, with 4 bases sitting between them. Per the germline V gene, CDR1 is SEHNR and CDR2 is FQNEAQ (reference sequence). This CDR3 contains 11 residues. Using a J-beta primer mix together with a sample-barcoded 5' primer, a second PCR was run for roughly 7 to 12 cycles. TCRdb reprocessed the 5' RACE reads with MiXCR, giving one entry per CDR3 protein. This table holds 750,000 or so distinct CDR3 sequences, 20% to 25% found once. Another study also made use of these data, one on T cells of mothers and their children.

The sample taken for sequencing was blood. The rearrangement links TRBV7-9 to TRBJ2-5; D gene unclear. This clonotype originated in a boy between 5 and 17 years old in good health. This CDR3 reads CASSDEETQYF. The CDR3 DNA follows: TGTGCCAGCAGCGACGAAGAGACCCAGTACTTC.